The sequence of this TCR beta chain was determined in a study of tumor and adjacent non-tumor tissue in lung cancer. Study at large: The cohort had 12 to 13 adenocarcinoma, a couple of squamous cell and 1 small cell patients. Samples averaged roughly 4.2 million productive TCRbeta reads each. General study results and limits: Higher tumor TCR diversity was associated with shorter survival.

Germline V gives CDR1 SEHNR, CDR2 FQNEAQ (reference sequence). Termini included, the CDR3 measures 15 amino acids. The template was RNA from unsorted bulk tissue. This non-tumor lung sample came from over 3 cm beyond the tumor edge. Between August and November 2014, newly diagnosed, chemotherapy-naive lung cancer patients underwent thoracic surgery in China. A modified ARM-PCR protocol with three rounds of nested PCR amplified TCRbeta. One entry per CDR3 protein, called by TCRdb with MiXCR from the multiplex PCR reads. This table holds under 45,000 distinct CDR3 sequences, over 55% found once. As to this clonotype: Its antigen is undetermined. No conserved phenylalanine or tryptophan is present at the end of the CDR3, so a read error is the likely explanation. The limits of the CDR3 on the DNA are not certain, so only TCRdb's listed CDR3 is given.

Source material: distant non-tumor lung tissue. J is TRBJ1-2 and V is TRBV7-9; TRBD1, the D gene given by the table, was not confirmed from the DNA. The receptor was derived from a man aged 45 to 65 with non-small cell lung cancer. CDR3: CASSLGGGADYGHTS.